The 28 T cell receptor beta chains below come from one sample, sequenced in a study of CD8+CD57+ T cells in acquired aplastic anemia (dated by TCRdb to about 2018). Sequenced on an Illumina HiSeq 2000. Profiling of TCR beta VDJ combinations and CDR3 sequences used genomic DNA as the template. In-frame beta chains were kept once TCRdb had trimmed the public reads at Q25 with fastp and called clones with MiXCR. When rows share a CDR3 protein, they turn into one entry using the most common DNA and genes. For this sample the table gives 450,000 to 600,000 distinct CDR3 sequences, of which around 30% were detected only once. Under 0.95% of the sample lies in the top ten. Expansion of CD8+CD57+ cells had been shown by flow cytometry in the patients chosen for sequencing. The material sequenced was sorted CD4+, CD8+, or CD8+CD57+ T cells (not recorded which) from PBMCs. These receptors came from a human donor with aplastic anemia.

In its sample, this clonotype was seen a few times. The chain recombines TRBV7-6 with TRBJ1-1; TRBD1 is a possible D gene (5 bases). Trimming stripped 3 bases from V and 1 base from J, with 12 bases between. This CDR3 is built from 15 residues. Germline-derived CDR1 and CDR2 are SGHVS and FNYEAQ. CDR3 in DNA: TGTGCCAGCAGCTTGTTTGAAGGGACGAACACTGAAGCTTTCTTT. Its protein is CASSLFEGTNTEAFF. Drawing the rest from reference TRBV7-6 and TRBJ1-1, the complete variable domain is GAGVSQSPRYKVTKRGQDVALRCDPISGHVSLYWYRQALGQGPEFLTYFNYEAQQDKSGLPNDRFSAERPEGSISTLTIQRTEQRDSAMYRCASSLFEGTNTEAFFGQGTRLTVV.

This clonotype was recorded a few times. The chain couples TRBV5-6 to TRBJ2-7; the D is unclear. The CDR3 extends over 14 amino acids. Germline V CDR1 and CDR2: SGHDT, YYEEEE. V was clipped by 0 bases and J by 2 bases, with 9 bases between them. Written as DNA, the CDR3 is TGTGCCAGCAGCTTGGAAGCAGATACCTACGAGCAGTACTTC. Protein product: CASSLEADTYEQYF.

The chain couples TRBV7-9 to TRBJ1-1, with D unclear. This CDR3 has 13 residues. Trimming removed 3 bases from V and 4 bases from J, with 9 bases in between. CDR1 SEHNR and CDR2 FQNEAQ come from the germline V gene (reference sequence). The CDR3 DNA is TGTGCCAGCAGCTTCGATGTGGGCACTGAAGCTTTCTTT. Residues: CASSFDVGTEAFF. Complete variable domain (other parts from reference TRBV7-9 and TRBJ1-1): DTGVSQNPRHKITKRGQNVTFRCDPISEHNRLYWYRQTLGQGPEFLTYFQNEAQLEKSRLLSDRFSAERPKGSFSTLEIQRTEQGDSAMYLCASSFDVGTEAFFGQGTRLTVV.

The CDR3 coding sequence is TGTGCCAGTTTTCGGGGGGCCCAACCCTACGAGCAGTACTTC. Amino acid sequence: CASFRGAQPYEQYF. The chain combines TRBV28 with TRBJ2-7; tentative D call: TRBD2 (7 bases). The V gene lost 9 bases and the J gene lost 2 bases, with 17 bases spanning the gap. The CDR3 contains 14 residues. The germline V gene has CDR1 MDHEN and CDR2 SYDVKM.

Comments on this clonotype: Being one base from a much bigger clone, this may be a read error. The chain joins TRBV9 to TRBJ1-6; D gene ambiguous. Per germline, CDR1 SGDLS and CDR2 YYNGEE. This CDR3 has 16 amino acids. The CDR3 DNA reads TGTGCCAGCAGCGTAGATTCCAGCTCCCATAATTCACCCCTCCACTTT. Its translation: CASSVDSSSHNSPLHF.

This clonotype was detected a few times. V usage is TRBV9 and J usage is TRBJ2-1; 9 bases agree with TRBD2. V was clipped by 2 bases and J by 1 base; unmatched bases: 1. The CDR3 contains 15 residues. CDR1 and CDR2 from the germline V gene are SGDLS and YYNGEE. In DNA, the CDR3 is TGTGCCAGCAGCGTTCTAGCGGGGTCCTACAATGAGCAGTTCTTC. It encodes CASSVLAGSYNEQFF.

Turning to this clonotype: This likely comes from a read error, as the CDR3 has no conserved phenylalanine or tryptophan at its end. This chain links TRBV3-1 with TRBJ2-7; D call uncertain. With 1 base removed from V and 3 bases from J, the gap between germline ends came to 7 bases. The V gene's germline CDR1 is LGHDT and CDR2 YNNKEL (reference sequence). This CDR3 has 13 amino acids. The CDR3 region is CASSQVVGYEQYL. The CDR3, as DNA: TGTGCCAGCAGCCAAGTTGTTGGCTACGAGCAGTACCTC.

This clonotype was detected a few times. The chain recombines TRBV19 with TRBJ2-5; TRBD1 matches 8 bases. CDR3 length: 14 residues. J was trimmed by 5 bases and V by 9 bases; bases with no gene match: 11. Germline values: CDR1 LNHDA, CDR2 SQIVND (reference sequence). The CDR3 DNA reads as TGTGCCAGCAGCAGACAGGGGCAGGGGGAGACCCAGTACTTC. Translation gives CASSRQGQGETQYF.

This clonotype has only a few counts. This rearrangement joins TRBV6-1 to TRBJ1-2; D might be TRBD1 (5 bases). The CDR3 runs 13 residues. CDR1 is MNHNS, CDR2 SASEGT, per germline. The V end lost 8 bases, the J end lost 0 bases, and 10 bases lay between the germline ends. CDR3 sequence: CASRDSANYGYTF. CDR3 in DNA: TGTGCCAGCCGGGACTCAGCTAACTATGGCTACACCTTC.

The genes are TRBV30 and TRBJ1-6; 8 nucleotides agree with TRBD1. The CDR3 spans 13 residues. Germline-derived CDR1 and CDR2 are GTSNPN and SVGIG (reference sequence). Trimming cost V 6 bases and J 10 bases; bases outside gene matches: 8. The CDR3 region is CACGTGGSSPLHF. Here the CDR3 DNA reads TGTGCCTGTGGGACAGGTGGTTCCTCACCCCTCCACTTT.

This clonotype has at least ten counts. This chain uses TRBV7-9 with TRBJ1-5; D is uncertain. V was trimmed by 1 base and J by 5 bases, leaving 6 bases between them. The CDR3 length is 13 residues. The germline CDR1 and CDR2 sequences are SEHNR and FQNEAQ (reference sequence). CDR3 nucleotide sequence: TGTGCCAGCAGCTTAGGAAATCATCAGCCCCAGCATTTT. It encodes CASSLGNHQPQHF.

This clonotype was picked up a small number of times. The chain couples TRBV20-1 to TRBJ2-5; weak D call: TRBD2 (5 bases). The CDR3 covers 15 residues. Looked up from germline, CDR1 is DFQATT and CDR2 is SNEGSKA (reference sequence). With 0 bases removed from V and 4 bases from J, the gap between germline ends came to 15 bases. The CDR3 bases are TGCAGTGCTAGAGATTATGGGCTAGCCCCAGAGACCCAGTACTTC. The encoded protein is CSARDYGLAPETQYF.

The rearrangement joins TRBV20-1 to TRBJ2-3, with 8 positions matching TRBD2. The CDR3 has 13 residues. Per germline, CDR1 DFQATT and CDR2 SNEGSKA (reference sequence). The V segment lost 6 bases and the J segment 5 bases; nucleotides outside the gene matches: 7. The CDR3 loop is CSALGGAGDTQYF. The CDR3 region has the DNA TGCAGTGCCCTCGGGGGGGCAGGAGATACGCAGTATTTT.

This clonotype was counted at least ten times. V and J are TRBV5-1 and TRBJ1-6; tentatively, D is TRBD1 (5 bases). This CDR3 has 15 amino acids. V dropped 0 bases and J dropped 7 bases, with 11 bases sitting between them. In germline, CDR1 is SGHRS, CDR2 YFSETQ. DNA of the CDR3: TGCGCCAGCAGCTTGGCCCATGACAGCAATTCACCCCTCCACTTT. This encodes CASSLAHDSNSPLHF.

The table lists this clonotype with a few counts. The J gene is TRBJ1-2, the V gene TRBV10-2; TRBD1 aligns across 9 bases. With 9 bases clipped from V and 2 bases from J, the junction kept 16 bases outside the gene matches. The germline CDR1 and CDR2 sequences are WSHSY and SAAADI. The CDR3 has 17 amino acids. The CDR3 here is CASMGHGQGTKNYGYTF. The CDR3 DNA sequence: TGCGCCAGTATGGGCCATGGACAGGGGACGAAAAACTATGGCTACACCTTC.

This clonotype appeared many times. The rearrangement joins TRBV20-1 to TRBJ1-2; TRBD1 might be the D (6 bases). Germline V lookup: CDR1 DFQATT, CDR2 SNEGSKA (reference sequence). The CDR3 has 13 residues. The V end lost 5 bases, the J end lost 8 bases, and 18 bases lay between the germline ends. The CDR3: CSAAVRQVDGYTF. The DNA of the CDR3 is TGCAGTGCTGCCGTAAGACAGGTCGACGGCTACACCTTC.

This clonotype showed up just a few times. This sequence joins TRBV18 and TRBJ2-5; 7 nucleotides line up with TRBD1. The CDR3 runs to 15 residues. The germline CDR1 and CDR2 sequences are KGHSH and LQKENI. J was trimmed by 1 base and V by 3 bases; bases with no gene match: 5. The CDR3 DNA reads TGTGCCAGCTCACCGCAAGGGACAGCCCAAGAGACCCAGTACTTC. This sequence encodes CASSPQGTAQETQYF.

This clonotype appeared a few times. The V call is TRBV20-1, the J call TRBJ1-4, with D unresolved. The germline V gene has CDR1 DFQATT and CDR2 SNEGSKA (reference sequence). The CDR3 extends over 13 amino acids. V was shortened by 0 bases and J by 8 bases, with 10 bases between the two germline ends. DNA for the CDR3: TGCAGTGCTAGAGATATGTCAGCCGAAAAACTGTTTTTT. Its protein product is CSARDMSAEKLFF.

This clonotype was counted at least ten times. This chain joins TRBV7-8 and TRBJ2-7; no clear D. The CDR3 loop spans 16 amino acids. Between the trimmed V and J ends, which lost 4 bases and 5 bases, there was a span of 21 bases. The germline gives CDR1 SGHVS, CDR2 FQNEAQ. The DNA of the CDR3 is TGTGCCAGCAGCTCCCGTTCGTCGGGCCTTCGGAACGAGCAGTACTTC. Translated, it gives CASSSRSSGLRNEQYF.

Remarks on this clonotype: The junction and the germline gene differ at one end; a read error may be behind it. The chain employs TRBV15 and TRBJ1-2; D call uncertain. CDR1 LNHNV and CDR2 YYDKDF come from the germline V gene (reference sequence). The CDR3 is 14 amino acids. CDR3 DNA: TGCGCCACCAGCCCTGATCGAGGGCGGCGGGGCTACACCTTC. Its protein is CATSPDRGRRGYTF.

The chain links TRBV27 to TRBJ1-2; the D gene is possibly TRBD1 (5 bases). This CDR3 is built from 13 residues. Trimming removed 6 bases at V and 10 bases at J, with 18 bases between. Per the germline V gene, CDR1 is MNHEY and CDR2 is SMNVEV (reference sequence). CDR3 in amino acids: CASSSHGGLDYTF. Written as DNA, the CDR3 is TGTGCCAGCAGCTCCCACGGGGGATTGGACTACACCTTC.

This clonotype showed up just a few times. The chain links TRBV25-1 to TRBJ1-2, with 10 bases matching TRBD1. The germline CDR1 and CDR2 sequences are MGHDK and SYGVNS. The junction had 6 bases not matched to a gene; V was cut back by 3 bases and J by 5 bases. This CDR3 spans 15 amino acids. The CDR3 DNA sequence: TGTGCCAGCAGTGACCCATGGACAGGGGGTTATGGCTACACCTTC. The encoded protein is CASSDPWTGGYGYTF.

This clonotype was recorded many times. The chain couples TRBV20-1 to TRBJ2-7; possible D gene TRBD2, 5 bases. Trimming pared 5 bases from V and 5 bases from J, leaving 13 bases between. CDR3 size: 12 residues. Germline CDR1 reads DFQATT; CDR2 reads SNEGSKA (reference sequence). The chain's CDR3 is CSASEVTDEQYF. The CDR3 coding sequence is TGCAGTGCTTCGGAGGTCACCGACGAGCAGTACTTC.

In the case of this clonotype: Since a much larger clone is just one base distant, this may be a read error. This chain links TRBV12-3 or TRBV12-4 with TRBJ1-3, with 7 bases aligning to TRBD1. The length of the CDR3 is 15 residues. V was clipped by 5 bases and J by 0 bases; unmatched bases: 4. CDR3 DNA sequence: TGTGCCAGCAGTCCAGGACAGGCCTCTGGAAACACCATATATTTT. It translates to CASSPGQASGNTIYF.

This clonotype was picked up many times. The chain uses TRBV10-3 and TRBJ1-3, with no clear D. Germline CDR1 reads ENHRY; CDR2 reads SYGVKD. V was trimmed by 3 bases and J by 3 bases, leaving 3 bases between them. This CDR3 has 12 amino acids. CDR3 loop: CAISDRGNTIYF. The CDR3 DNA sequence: TGTGCCATCAGTGATCGTGGAAACACCATATATTTT.

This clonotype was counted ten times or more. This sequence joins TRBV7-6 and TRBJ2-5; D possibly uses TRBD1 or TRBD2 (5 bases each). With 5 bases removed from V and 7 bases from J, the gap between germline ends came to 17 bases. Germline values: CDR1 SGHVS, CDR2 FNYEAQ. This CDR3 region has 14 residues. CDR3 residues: CASSQSEVGRTQYF. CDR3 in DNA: TGTGCCAGCAGCCAATCAGAGGTGGGACGGACCCAGTACTTC.

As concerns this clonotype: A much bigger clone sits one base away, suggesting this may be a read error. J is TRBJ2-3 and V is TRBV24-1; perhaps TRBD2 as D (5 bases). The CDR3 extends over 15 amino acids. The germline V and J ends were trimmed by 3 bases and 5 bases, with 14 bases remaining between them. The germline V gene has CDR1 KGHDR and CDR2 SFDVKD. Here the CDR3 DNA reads TGTGCCACCAGTGATACTGCCGGGAATCAAGATACGCAGTATTTT. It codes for CATSDTAGNQDTQYF.

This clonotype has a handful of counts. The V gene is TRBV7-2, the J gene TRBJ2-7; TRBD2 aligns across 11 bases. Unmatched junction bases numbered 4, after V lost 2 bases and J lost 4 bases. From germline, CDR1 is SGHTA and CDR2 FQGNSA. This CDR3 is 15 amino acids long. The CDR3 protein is CASSLTSGGVYEQYF. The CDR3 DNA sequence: TGTGCCAGCAGCTTAACTAGCGGGGGAGTGTACGAGCAGTACTTC.